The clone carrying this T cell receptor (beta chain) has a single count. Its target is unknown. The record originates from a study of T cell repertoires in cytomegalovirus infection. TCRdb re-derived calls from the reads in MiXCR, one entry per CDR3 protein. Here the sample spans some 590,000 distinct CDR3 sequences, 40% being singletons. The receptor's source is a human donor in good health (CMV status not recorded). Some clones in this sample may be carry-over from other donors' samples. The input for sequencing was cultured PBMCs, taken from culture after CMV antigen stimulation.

CDR3 region: CASSTGGAGEAITYEQYF. The CDR3, as DNA: TGTGCCAGCAGCACGGGGGGGGCGGGTGAGGCCATCACCTACGAGCAGTACTTC. The J gene is TRBJ2-7, the V gene TRBV11-2; 8 bases are a match to TRBD2. The V and J ends lost 5 bases and 2 bases, in that order; junction bases with no gene match: 17. Germline V gene lookup returns CDR1 SGHAT and CDR2 FQNNGV. This CDR3 spans 18 amino acids.